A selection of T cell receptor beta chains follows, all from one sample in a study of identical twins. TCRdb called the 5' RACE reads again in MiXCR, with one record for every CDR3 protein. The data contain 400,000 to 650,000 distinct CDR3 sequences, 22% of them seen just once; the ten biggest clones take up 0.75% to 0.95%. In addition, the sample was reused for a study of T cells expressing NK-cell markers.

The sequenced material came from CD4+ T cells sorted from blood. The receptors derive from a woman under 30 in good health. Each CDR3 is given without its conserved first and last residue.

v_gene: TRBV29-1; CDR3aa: SVPGWGRAGNEQF
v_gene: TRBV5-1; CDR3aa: ASSLFGMEDEQF
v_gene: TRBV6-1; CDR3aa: ASTGTSGIVGYNEQF
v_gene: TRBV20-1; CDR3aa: SARVERGDYEQY
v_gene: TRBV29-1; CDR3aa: SVVEGGFFHNEQF
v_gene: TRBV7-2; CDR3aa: ASSLAGSSGGYEQY
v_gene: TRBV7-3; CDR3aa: ASSQYRTAYEQY
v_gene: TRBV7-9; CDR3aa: ASTFARGLGHTEAF
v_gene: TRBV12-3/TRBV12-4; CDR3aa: ASSPQNQPQH
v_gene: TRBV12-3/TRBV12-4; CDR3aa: ASSFPVGRGYT
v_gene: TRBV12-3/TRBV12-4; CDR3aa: ASSPGQGSGELF
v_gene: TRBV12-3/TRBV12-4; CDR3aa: ASSTTGGNNQPQH
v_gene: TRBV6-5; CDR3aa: ASSSLTSGRGTQY
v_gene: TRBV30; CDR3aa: AWSWGETEAF
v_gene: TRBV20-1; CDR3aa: SATDPPRGTDTQY
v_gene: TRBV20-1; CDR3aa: SASFAGSGANVLT
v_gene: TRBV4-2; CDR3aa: ASSPTGRGEKLF
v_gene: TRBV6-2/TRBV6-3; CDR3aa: AGSRQGANYGYT